A single T cell receptor (beta chain) is shown here with its context. Its antigen is still unknown. A much larger clone is a single base away; this may be a read error. MiXCR was run by TCRdb on the 5' RACE reads, yielding one entry per CDR3 protein. This table has some 150,000 distinct CDR3 sequences, 10% to 12% appearing once. These data originate in a study of CD8 T cells in ankylosing spondylitis. CDR3 length: 14 residues. Per the germline V gene, CDR1 is MNHEY and CDR2 is SMNVEV (reference sequence). Study-wide points: The clones that were linked to disease were reported to be significantly enriched in matched synovial fluid samples from ankylosing spondylitis patients. Those disease-linked clones were CD8+; they were also relatively rare in peripheral blood.

Sequenced input: blood, either unsorted or a sorted T cell fraction (not recorded which). V and J are TRBV27 and TRBJ2-1; either TRBD1 or TRBD2 may supply D (5 bases each). The clonotype comes from a female donor with ankylosing spondylitis or in good health (not recorded which). CDR3 region: CASSPDRGNNGQFF. The CDR3 coding sequence is TGTGCCAGCAGTCCCGACCGGGGCAACAATGGGCAGTTCTTC.